The present entry profiles one TCR beta chain with its context. The antigen is unknown. The data were obtained in a study of response to subunit inactivated influenza vaccine. General observations from the study: Only a handful of new T cells, the authors suggested, are recruited with each seasonal influenza vaccination.

Trimming pared 11 bases from V and 0 bases from J, leaving 11 bases between. The CDR3 runs 13 residues. Per the germline V gene, CDR1 is MDHEN and CDR2 is SYDVKM. TCRdb re-analysed the RT-PCR reads in MiXCR, keeping a single row per CDR3 protein. The sample lists about 160,000 distinct CDR3 sequences; approximately 11% were seen once. The specimen was non-naive T cells sorted from PBMCs, collected more than 35 days after vaccination. This TCR was recovered from a man over 45 who received an inactivated influenza vaccine. V gene TRBV28 combines with J gene TRBJ1-5; tentatively, D is TRBD1 (5 bases). In DNA, the CDR3 is TGTGCCGGGGGTAGTGATAGCAATCAGCCCCAGCATTTT. Its protein is CAGGSDSNQPQHF.